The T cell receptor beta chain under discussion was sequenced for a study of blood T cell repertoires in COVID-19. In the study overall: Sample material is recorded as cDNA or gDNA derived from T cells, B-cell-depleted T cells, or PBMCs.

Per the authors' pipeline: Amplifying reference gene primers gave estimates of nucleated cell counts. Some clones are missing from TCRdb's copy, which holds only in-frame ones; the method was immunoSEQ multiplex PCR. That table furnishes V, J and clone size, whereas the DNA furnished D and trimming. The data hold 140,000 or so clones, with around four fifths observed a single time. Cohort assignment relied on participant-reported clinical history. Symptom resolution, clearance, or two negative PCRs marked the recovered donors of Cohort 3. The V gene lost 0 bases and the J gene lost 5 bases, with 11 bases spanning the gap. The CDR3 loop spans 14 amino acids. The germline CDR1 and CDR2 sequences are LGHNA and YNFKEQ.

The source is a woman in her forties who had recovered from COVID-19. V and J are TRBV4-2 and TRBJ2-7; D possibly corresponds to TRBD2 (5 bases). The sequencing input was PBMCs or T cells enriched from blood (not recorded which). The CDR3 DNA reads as TGTGCCAGCAGCCAAGATGGAACCGGGAACGAGCAGTACTTC. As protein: CASSQDGTGNEQYF.